Detailed here is one TCR beta chain. Everyone who took part was 18 to 89 years old, and they came from about two dozen US areas. Cohorts were based on clinical histories the participants reported. Trimming took 1 base from V and 5 from J, leaving 14 bases between them. Germline CDR1 is LGHNA and CDR2 is YNFKEQ. The CDR3 totals 15 residues. As handled by the study authors: Amplification with reference gene primers provided the estimates of nucleated cell counts. Generated by immunoSEQ multiplex PCR, the TCRdb table keeps only in-frame clones and is missing some. V and J calls plus clone size are reproduced from that table; the DNA served to infer D and trimming. The table records just over 300,000 clones, 65% to 90% of them present only once. These data belong to a study of blood T cell repertoires in COVID-19. Study details: PBMCs, B-cell-depleted T cells, or T cells provided the cDNA or gDNA that made up the material.

Sequencing input: PBMCs or T cells enriched from blood (not recorded which). The chain uses TRBV4-2 and TRBJ1-1, with a weak D call TRBD1 (5 bases). The source is a man aged 25-40 years who had recovered from COVID-19. The CDR3 is CASSQGGSGWTEAFF. The CDR3, as DNA: TGTGCCAGCAGCCAAGGTGGATCAGGGTGGACTGAAGCTTTCTTT.